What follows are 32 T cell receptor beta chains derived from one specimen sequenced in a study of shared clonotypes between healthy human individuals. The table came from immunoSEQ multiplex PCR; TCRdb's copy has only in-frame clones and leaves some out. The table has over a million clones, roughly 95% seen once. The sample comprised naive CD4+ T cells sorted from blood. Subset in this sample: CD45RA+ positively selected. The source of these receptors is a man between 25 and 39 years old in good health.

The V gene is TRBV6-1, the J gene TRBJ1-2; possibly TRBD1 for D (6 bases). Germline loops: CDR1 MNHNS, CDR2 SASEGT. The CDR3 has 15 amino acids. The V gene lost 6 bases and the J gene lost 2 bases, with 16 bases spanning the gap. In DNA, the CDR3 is TGTGCCAGCAGCCTTTGGACAGACCTAAACTATGGCTACACCTTC. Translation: CASSLWTDLNYGYTF.

The CDR3 is CASRTNYNEQFF. The CDR3 DNA is TGTGCCAGCAGGACAAACTACAATGAGCAGTTCTTC. V and J are TRBV7-9 and TRBJ2-1; no reliable D call. Trimming removed 6 bases at V and 3 bases at J, with 6 bases between. Germline CDR1 reads SEHNR; CDR2 reads FQNEAQ (reference sequence). The CDR3 is 12 residues long.

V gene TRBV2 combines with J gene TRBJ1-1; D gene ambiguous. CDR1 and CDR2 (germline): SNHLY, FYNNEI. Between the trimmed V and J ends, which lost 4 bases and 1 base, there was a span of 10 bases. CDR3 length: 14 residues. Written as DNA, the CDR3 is TGTGCCAGCAGTGGCGGAAGGAGGAACACTGAAGCTTTCTTT. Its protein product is CASSGGRRNTEAFF.

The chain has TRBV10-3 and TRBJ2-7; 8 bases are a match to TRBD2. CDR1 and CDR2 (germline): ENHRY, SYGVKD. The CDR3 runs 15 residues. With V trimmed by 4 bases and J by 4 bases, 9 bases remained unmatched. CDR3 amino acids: CAISGTGGPRYEQYF. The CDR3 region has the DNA TGTGCCATCAGTGGAACGGGAGGGCCGCGGTACGAGCAGTACTTC.

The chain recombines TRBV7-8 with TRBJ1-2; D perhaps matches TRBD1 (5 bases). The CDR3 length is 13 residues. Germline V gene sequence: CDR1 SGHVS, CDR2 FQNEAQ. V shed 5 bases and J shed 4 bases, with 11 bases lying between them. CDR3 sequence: CASSLGGTYGYTF. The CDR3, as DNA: TGTGCCAGCAGCCTCGGGGGTACCTATGGCTACACCTTC.

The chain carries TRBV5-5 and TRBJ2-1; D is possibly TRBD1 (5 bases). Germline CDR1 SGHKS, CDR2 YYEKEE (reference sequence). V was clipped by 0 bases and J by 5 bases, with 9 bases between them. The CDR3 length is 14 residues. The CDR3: CASSLGQRNNEQFF. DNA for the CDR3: TGTGCCAGCAGCTTGGGACAGCGAAACAATGAGCAGTTCTTC.

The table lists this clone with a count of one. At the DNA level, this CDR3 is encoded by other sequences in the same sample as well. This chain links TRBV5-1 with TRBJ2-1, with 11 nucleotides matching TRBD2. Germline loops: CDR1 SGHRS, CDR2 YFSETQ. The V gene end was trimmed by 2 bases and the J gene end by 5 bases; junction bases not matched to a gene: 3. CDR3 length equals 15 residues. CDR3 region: CASSFGLAGNNEQFF. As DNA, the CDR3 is TGCGCCAGCAGCTTTGGACTAGCGGGCAACAATGAGCAGTTCTTC.

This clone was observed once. CDR3 bases: TGTGCCAGCACCCAGGGTCGGAAGCTCTCCTACAATGAGCAGTTCTTC. It is translated as CASTQGRKLSYNEQFF. The V call is TRBV6-4, the J call TRBJ2-1; D may be TRBD1 (5 bases). The ends were cut back, 7 bases at V and 0 bases at J, with 16 bases in the middle. The CDR3 length is 16 residues. Germline values: CDR1 MRHNA, CDR2 SNTAGT.

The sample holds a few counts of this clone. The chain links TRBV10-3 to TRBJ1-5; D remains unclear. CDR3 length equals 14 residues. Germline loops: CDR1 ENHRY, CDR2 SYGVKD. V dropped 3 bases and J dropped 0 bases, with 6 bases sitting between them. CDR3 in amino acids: CAISDSYSNQPQHF. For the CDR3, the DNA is TGTGCCATCAGTGATTCGTATAGCAATCAGCCCCAGCATTTT.

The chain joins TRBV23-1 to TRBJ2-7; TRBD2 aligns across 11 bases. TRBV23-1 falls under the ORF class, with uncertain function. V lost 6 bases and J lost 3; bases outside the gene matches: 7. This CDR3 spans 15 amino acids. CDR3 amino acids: CASSQGTSGFYEQYF. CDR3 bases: TGCGCCAGCAGCCAAGGGACTAGCGGATTCTACGAGCAGTACTTC.

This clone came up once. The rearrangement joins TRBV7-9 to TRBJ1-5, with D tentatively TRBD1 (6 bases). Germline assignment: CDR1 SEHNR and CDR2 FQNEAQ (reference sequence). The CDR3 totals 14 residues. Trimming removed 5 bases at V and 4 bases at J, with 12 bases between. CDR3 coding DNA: TGTGCCAGCAGCGCAGGGGTTGGGAATCAGCCCCAGCATTTT. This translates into CASSAGVGNQPQHF.

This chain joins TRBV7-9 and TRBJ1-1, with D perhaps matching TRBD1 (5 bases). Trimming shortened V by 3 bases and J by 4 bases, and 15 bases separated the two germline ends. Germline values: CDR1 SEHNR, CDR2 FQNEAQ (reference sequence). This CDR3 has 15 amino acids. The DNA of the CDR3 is TGTGCCAGCAGCTTGAAGGGGTCGGGCGTCACTGAAGCTTTCTTT. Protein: CASSLKGSGVTEAFF. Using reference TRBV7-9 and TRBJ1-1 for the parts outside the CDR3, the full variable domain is DTGVSQNPRHKITKRGQNVTFRCDPISEHNRLYWYRQTLGQGPEFLTYFQNEAQLEKSRLLSDRFSAERPKGSFSTLEIQRTEQGDSAMYLCASSLKGSGVTEAFFGQGTRLTVV.

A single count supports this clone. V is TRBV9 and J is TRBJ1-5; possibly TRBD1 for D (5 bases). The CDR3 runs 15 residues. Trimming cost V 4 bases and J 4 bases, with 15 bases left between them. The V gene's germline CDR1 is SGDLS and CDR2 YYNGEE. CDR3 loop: CASSPNVGVNQPQHF. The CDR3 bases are TGTGCCAGCAGCCCGAACGTGGGGGTAAATCAGCCCCAGCATTTT.

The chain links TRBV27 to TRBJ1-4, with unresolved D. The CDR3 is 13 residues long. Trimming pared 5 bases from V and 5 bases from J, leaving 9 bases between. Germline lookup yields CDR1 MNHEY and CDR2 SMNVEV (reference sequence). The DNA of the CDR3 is TGTGCCAGCAGTCGTTTCGAAAATGAAAAACTGTTTTTT. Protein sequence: CASSRFENEKLFF.

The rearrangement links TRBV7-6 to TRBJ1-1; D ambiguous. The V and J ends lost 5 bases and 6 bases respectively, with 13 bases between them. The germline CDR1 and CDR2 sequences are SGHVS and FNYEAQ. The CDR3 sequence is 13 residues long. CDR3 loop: CASSTNERAEAFF. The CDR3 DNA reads TGTGCCAGCAGCACTAATGAGCGCGCTGAAGCTTTCTTT.

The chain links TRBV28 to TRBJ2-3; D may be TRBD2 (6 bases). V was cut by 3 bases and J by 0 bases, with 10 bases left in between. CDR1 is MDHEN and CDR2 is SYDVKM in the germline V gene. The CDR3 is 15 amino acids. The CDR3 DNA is TGTGCCAGCAGTTTGCGAAGCGGGAGCACAGATACGCAGTATTTT. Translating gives CASSLRSGSTDTQYF.

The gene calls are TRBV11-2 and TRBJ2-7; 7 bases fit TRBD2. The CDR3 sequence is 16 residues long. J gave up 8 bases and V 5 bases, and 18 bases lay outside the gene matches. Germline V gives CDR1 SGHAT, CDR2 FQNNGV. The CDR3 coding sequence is TGTGCCAGCAGCGTGCTAGCGGCGAGCTATATTACGAAGCAGTACTTC. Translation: CASSVLAASYITKQYF.

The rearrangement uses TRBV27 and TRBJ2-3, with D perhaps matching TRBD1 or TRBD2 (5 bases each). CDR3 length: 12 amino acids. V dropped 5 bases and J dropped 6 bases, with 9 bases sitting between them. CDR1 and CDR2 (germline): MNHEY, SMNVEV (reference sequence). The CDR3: CASSRGRDTQYF. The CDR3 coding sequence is TGTGCCAGCAGTCGGGGACGGGATACGCAGTATTTT.

The CDR3 reads CASSFRTGDSSGNTIYF. Written as DNA, the CDR3 is TGCGCCAGCAGCTTTAGGACAGGGGACAGCTCTGGAAACACCATATATTTT. V is TRBV5-1 and J is TRBJ1-3, with TRBD1 identical over 9 bases. Germline V gene lookup returns CDR1 SGHRS and CDR2 YFSETQ. The CDR3 consists of 17 residues. J lost 0 bases, V lost 2 bases, and 6 bases had no gene match.

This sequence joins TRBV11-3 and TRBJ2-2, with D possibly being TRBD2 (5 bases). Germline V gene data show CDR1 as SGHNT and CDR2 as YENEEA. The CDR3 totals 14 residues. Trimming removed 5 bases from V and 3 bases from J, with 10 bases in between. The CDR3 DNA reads TGTGCCAGCAGCCTGGACTCTTACACCGGGGAGCTGTTTTTT. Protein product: CASSLDSYTGELFF.

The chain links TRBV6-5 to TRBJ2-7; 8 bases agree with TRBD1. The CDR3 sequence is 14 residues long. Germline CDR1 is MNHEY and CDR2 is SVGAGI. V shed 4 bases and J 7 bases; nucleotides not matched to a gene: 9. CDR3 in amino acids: CASSSLGTGQEQYF. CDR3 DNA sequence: TGTGCCAGCAGTTCTCTGGGGACAGGTCAAGAGCAGTACTTC.

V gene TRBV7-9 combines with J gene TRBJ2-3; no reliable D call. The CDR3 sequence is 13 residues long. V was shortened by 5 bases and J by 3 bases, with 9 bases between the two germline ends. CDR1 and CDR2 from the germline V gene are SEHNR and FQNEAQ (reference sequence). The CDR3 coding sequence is TGTGCCAGCAGCCCACCCGTGACAGATACGCAGTATTTT. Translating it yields CASSPPVTDTQYF.

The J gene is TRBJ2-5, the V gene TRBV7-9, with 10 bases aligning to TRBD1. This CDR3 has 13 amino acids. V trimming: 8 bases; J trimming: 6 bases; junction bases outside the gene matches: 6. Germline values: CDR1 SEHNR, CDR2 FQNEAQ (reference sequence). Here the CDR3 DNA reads TGTGCCAGCGCGGGACAGGGGTTTCAGACCCAGTACTTC. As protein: CASAGQGFQTQYF. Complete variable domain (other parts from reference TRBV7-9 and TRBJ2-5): DTGVSQNPRHKITKRGQNVTFRCDPISEHNRLYWYRQTLGQGPEFLTYFQNEAQLEKSRLLSDRFSAERPKGSFSTLEIQRTEQGDSAMYLCASAGQGFQTQYFGPGTRLLVL.

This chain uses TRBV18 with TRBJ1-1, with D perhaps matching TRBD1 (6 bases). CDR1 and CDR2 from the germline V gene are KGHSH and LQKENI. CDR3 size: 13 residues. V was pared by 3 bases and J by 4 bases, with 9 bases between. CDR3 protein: CASSPRTATEAFF. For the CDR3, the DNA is TGTGCCAGCTCACCCCGGACAGCCACTGAAGCTTTCTTT.

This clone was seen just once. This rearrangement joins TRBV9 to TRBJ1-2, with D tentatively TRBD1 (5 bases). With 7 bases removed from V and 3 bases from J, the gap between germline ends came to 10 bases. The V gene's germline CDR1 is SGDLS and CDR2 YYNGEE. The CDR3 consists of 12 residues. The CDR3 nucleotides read TGTGCCAGCGCAGGGTGGGACTATGGCTACACCTTC. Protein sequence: CASAGWDYGYTF. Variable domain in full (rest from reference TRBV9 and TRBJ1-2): DSGVTQTPKHLITATGQRVTLRCSPRSGDLSVYWYQQSLDQGLQFLIQYYNGEERAKGNILERFSAQQFPDLHSELNLSSLELGDSALYFCASAGWDYGYTFGSGTRLTVV.

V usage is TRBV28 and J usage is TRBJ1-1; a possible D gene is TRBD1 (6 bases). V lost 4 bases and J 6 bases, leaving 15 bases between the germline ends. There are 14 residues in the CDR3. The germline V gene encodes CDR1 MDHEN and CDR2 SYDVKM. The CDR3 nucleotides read TGTGCCAGCAGTTACGTGGGCAGGGGAGCTGAAGCTTTCTTT. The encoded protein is CASSYVGRGAEAFF.

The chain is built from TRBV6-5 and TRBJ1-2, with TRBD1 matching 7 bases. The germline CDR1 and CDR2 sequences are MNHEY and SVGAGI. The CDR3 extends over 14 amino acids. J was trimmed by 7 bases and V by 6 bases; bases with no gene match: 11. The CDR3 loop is CASRPTRQGVGYTF. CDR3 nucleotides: TGTGCCAGCAGACCTACAAGACAGGGTGTTGGCTACACCTTC.

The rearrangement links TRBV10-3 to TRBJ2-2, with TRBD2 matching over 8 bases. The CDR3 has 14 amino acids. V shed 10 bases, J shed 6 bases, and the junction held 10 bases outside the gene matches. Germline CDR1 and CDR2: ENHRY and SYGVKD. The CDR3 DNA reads TGTGCCACCAAAAAAGCGGGAGAGTCCGGGGAGCTGTTTTTT. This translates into CATKKAGESGELFF.

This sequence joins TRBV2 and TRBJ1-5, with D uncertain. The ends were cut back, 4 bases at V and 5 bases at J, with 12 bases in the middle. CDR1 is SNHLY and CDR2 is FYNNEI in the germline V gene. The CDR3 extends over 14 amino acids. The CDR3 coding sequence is TGTGCCAGCAGTGGATCCGGCCCCTATCAGCCCCAGCATTTT. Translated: CASSGSGPYQPQHF.

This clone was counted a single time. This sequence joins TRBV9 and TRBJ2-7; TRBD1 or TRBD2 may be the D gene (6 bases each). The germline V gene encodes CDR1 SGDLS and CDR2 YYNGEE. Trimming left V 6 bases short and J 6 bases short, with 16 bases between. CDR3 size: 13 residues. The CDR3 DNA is TGTGCCAGCACCAGGGGACTCATGTCCGAGCAGTACTTC. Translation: CASTRGLMSEQYF. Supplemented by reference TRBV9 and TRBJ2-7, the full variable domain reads DSGVTQTPKHLITATGQRVTLRCSPRSGDLSVYWYQQSLDQGLQFLIQYYNGEERAKGNILERFSAQQFPDLHSELNLSSLELGDSALYFCASTRGLMSEQYFGPGTRLTVT.

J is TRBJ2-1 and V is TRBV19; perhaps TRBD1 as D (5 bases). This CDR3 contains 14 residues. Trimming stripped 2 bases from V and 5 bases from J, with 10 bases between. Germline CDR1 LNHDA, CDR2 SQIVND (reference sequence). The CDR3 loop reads CASSIRAGHNEQFF. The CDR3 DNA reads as TGTGCCAGTAGTATACGTGCAGGGCACAATGAGCAGTTCTTC.

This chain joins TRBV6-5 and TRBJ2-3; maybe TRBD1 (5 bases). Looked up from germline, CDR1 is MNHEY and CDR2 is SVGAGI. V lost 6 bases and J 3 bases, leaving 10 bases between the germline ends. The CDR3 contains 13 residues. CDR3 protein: CASSRVATDTQYF. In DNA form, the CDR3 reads TGTGCCAGCAGCAGGGTGGCGACAGATACGCAGTATTTT.